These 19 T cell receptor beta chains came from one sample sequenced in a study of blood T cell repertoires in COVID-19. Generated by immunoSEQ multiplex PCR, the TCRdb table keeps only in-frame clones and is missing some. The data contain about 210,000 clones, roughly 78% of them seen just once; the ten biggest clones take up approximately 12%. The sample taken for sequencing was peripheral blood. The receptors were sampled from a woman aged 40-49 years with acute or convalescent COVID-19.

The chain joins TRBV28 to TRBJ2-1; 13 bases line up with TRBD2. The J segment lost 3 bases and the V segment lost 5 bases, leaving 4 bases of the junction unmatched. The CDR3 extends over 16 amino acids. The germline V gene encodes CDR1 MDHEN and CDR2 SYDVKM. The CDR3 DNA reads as TGTGCCAGCAGTCTCGGGACTAGCGGGATCTACAATGAGCAGTTCTTC. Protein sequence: CASSLGTSGIYNEQFF.

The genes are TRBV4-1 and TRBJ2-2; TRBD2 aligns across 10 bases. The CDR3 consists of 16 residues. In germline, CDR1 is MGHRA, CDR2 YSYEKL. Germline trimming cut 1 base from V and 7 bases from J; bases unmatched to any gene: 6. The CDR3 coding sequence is TGCGCCAGCAGCCAAGTTGGGACTAGCGCCATCGGGGAGCTGTTTTTT. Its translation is CASSQVGTSAIGELFF.

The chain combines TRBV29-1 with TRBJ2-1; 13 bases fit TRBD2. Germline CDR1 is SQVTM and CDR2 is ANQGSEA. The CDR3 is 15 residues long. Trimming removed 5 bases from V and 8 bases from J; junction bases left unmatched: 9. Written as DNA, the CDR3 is TGCAGCGTTTGGACTAGCGGGAGTTTCGGGGATGAGCAGTTCTTC. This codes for CSVWTSGSFGDEQFF.

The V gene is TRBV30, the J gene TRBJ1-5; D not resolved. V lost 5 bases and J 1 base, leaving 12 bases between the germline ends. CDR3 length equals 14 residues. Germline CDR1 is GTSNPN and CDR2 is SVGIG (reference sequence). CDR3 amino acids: CAWSPEVSNQPQHF. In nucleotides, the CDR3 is TGTGCCTGGTCCCCAGAGGTGAGCAATCAGCCCCAGCATTTT. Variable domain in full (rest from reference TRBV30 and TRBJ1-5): SQTIHQWPATLVQPVGSPLSLECTVEGTSNPNLYWYRQAAGRGLQLLFYSVGIGQISSEVPQNLSASRPQDRQFILSSKKLLLSDSGFYLCAWSPEVSNQPQHFGDGTRLSIL.

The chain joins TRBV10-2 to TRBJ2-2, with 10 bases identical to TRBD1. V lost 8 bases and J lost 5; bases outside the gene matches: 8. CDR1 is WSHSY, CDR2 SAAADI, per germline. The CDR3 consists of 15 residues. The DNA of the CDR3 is TGCGCCAGCGAGGGTGGGACAGGGGTGACCGGGGAGCTGTTTTTT. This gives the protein CASEGGTGVTGELFF.

CDR3 sequence reads: CASSSSTGNTEAFF. CDR3 DNA: TGCGCCAGCAGCTCCTCGACAGGGAACACTGAAGCTTTCTTT. The V and J genes are TRBV5-1 and TRBJ1-1; maybe TRBD1 (6 bases). V lost 3 bases, J lost 1 base, and 10 bases lay in between. This CDR3 spans 14 amino acids. The germline CDR1 and CDR2 sequences are SGHRS and YFSETQ. Together with reference TRBV5-1 and TRBJ1-1, the CDR3 gives the full variable domain: KAGVTQTPRYLIKTRGQQVTLSCSPISGHRSVSWYQQTPGQGLQFLFEYFSETQRNKGNFPGRFSGRQFSNSRSEMNVSTLELGDSALYLCASSSSTGNTEAFFGQGTRLTVV.

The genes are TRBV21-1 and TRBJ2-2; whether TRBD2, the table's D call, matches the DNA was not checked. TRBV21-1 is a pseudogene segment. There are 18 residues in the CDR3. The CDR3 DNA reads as TGTGCCAGCAGTAGCTATTGGTCGGGACTAGCGGGAGACGGGGAGCTGTTTTTT. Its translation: CASSSYWSGLAGDGELFF.

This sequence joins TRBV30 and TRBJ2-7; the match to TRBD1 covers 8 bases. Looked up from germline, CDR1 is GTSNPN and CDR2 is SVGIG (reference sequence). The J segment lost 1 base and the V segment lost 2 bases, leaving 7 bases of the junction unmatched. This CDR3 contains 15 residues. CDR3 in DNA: TGTGCCTGGAGTCCTGGACAGGGATTTTCCTACGAGCAGTACTTC. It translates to CAWSPGQGFSYEQYF.

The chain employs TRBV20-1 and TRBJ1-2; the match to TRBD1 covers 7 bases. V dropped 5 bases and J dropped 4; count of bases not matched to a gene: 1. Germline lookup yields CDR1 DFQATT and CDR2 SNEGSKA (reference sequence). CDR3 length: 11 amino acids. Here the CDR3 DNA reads TGCAGTGCTGGGGACAGCTATGGCTACACCTTC. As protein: CSAGDSYGYTF.

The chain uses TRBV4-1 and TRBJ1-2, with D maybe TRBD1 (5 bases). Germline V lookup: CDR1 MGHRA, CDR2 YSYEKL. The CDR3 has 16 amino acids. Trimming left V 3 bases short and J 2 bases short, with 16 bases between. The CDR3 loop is CASSQPAGPGNYGYTF. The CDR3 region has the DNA TGCGCCAGCAGCCAGCCTGCGGGACCTGGCAACTATGGCTACACCTTC.

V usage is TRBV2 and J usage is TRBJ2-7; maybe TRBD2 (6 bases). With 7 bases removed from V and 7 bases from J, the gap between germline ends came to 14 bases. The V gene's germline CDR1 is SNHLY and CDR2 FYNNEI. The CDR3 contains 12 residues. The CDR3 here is CASKGEVWEQYF. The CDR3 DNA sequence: TGTGCCAGCAAAGGGGAGGTTTGGGAGCAGTACTTC.

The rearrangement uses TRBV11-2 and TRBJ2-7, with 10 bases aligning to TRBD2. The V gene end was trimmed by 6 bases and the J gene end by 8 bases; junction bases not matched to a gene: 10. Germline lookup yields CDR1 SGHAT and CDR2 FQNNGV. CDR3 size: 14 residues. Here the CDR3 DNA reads TGTGCCAGCAGACCCAGCGGGAGGGCCTCTCAGCAGTACTTC. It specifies CASRPSGRASQQYF.

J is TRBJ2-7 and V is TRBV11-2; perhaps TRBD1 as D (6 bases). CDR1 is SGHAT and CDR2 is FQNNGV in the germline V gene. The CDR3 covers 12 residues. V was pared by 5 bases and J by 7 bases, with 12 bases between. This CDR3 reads CASSQTGTEQYF. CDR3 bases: TGTGCCAGCAGCCAAACCGGGACAGAGCAGTACTTC.

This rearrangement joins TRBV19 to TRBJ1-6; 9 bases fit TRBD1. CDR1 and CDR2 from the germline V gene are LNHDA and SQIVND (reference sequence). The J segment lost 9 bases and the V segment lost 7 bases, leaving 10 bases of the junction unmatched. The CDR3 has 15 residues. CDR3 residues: CASTQGTGRGSPLHF. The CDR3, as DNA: TGTGCCAGTACCCAAGGGACAGGGAGAGGTTCACCCCTCCACTTT.

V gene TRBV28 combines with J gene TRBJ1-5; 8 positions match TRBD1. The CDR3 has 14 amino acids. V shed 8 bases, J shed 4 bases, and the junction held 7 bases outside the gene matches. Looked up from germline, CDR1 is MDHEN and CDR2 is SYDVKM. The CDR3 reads CASYSGGGNQPQHF. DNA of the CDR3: TGTGCCAGCTATTCAGGGGGCGGTAATCAGCCCCAGCATTTT.

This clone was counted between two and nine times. CDR3 residues: CASSPAGTSEQYF. DNA for the CDR3: TGTGCCAGCTCACCCGCCGGGACTAGTGAGCAGTACTTC. The chain recombines TRBV18 with TRBJ2-7, with 8 bases that match TRBD2. Germline CDR1 is KGHSH and CDR2 is LQKENI. The CDR3 contains 13 residues. The trim removed 3 bases at V and 7 bases at J, leaving 5 bases unmatched.

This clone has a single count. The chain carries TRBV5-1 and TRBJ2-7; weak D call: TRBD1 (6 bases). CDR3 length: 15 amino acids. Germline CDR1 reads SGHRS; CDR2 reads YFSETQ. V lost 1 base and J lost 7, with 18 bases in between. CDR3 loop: CASSLKFGDTIEQYF. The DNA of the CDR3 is TGCGCCAGCAGCTTGAAGTTTGGGGACACCATAGAGCAGTACTTC.

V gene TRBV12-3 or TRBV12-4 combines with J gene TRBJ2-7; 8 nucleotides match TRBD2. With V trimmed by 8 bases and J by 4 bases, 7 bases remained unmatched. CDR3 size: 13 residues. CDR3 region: CASGAGGPYEQYF. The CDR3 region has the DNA TGTGCCAGCGGGGCGGGGGGACCTTACGAGCAGTACTTC.

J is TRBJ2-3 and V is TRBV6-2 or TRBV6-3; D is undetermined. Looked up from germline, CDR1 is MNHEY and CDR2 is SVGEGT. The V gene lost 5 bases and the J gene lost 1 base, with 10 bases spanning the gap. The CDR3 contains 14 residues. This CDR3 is CASSGSAGTDTQYF. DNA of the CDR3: TGTGCCAGCAGTGGCTCTGCGGGCACAGATACGCAGTATTTT.